These 6 T cell receptor beta chains originate from one sample sequenced in a study of blood T cell repertoires in COVID-19. Sequenced by immunoSEQ multiplex PCR; TCRdb stores in-frame clones only, minus some. Of 250,000 to 300,000 clones in the sample, around 88% are singletons; the top ten hold about an eighth. Sequencing was carried out using peripheral blood. The receptors here all came from a woman aged 70 to 79 with COVID-19, enrolled during active disease.

This chain uses TRBV2 with TRBJ1-6; the D is unclear. The CDR3 consists of 12 residues. The V end lost 8 bases, the J end lost 5 bases, and 7 bases lay between the germline ends. In germline, CDR1 is SNHLY, CDR2 FYNNEI. The DNA of the CDR3 is TGTGCCAGCCGACAAAATAATTCACCCCTCCACTTT. It yields the protein CASRQNNSPLHF.

The rearrangement links TRBV4-1 to TRBJ1-4; no definite D call. The germline V gene encodes CDR1 MGHRA and CDR2 YSYEKL. This CDR3 is built from 16 residues. Trimming removed 1 base from V and 8 bases from J, with 17 bases in between. This chain's CDR3 is CASSQGTSTGGEKLFF. The DNA of the CDR3 is TGCGCCAGCAGCCAAGGAACTAGCACGGGTGGAGAAAAACTGTTTTTT.

This chain links TRBV5-1 with TRBJ2-5, with 7 bases lining up with TRBD1. Germline V gene lookup returns CDR1 SGHRS and CDR2 YFSETQ. Unmatched junction bases numbered 7, after V lost 0 bases and J lost 5 bases. CDR3 length equals 15 residues. The DNA of the CDR3 is TGCGCCAGCAGCTTGGAAGGTGCCAGGGGGGAGACCCAGTACTTC. This translates into CASSLEGARGETQYF.

The rearrangement uses TRBV18 and TRBJ1-4; 7 positions match TRBD1. The junction had 13 bases not matched to a gene; V was cut back by 5 bases and J by 4 bases. CDR3 size: 17 residues. CDR1 and CDR2 (germline): KGHSH, LQKENI. This CDR3 reads CASSTLPRQGSNEKLFF. CDR3 coding DNA: TGTGCCAGCTCAACTCTCCCTAGACAGGGAAGTAATGAAAAACTGTTTTTT.

The chain carries TRBV27 and TRBJ1-5, with a tentative D call TRBD1 (6 bases). Germline V lookup: CDR1 MNHEY, CDR2 SMNVEV (reference sequence). V was pared by 5 bases and J by 1 base, with 12 bases between. CDR3 length: 15 residues. The CDR3 coding sequence is TGTGCCAGCAGTCCGAAACAGGGCAGCAATCAGCCCCAGCATTTT. The encoded protein is CASSPKQGSNQPQHF.

The V gene is TRBV5-6, the J gene TRBJ1-1, with no clear D. Trimming removed 0 bases from V and 1 base from J, with 13 bases in between. The germline gives CDR1 SGHDT, CDR2 YYEEEE. This CDR3 spans 16 amino acids. The CDR3 region is CASSLGPPEGNTEAFF. The CDR3 DNA is TGTGCCAGCAGCTTGGGCCCTCCGGAGGGGAACACTGAAGCTTTCTTT.